In its sample, the clone carrying this TCR beta chain was seen once. The data stem from a study of T cell changes during pregnancy in multiple sclerosis. Deletions cut 3 bases from V and 8 bases from J, with 19 bases between. The germline CDR1 and CDR2 sequences are LNHDA and SQIVND (reference sequence). The CDR3 loop spans 16 amino acids. Method: immunoSEQ multiplex PCR; TCRdb's copy keeps in-frame clones and lacks some. The sample holds approximately 49,000 clones; roughly 92% are singletons and the top ten take more than 0.85%. The clonotype was recovered from a female donor with multiple sclerosis, enrolled in a pregnancy study. The specimen was peripheral blood, collected after pregnancy. The J gene is TRBJ1-4, the V gene TRBV19, with D possibly TRBD1 on 6 matching bases. As DNA, the CDR3 is TGTGCCAGTAGTATTCCCTCGGGGGGCGCCTTGGAAAAACTGTTTTTT. The encoded protein is CASSIPSGGALEKLFF.